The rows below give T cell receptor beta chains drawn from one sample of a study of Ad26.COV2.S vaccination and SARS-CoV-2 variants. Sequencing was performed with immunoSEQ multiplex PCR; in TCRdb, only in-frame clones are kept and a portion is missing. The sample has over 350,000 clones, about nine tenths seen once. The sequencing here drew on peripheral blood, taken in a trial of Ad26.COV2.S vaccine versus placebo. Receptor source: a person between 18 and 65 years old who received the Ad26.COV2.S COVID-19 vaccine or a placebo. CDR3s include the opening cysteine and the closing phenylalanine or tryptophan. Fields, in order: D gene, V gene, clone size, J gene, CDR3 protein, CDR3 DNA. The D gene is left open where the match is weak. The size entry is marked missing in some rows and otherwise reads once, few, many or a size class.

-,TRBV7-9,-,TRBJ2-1,CASSLDSSYLGEQFF,TGTGCCAGCAGCTTAGATTCTAGTTATTTAGGTGAGCAGTTCTTC
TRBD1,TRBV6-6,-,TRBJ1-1,CASSYSSRGRKTEAFF,TGTGCCAGCAGTTACTCTTCCAGGGGGCGCAAAACTGAAGCTTTCTTT
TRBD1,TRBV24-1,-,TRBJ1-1,CAANRGSQIPPEMNTEAFF,TGTGCCGCCAACAGGGGGTCACAAATCCCCCCTGAAATGAACACTGAAGCTTTCTTT
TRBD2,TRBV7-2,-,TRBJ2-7,CASSSSGGAYGEQYF,TGTGCCAGCAGCTCTAGCGGGGGGGCATATGGCGAGCAGTACTTC
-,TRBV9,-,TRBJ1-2,CASSVDGQTQHYGYTF,TGTGCCAGCAGCGTAGATGGACAGACGCAACACTATGGCTACACCTTC
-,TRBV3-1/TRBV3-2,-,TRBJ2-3,CASSPRDLPAGDTQYF,TGTGCCAGCAGCCCAAGGGACCTCCCCGCAGGGGATACGCAGTATTTT
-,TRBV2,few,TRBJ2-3,CASSVGDTQYF,TGTGCCAGCAGCGTCGGCGATACGCAGTATTTT
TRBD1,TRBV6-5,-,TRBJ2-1,CASSYGQAIGEQFF,TGTGCCAGCAGTTACGGACAGGCTATAGGGGAGCAGTTCTTC
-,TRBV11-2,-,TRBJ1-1,CASSPSEKAEAFF,TGTGCCAGCAGCCCTTCAGAGAAGGCTGAAGCTTTCTTT
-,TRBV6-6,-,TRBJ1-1,CASSYSAIENTEAFF,TGTGCCAGCAGTTACTCGGCTATAGAAAACACTGAAGCTTTCTTT
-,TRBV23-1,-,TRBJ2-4,CASSQRRVEAKNIQYF,TGCGCCAGCAGTCAAAGGAGGGTGGAAGCTAAAAACATTCAGTACTTC
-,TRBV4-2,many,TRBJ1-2,CASSQDYGYTF,TGTGCCAGCAGCCAGGACTATGGCTACACCTTC
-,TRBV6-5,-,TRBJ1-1,CASFNWGGVNTEAFF,TGTGCCAGCTTCAATTGGGGGGGGGTGAACACTGAAGCTTTCTTT
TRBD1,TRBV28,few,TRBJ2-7,CASSLPPGQGAHEQYF,TGTGCCAGCAGTTTACCACCGGGACAGGGGGCCCACGAGCAGTACTTC
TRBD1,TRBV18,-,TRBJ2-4,CASSQIGQGVQNIQYF,TGTGCCAGCTCACAAATAGGACAGGGGGTCCAAAACATTCAGTACTTC
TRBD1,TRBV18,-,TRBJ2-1,CASSLGQGAGEQFF,TGTGCCAGCTCACTTGGACAGGGGGCGGGTGAGCAGTTCTTC
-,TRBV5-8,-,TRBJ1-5,CASSFGGLSNQPQHF,TGTGCCAGCAGCTTCGGGGGCCTTAGCAATCAGCCCCAGCATTTT
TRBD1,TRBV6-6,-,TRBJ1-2,CASSPRGQTYYGYTF,TGTGCCAGCAGTCCAAGGGGACAGACCTACTATGGCTACACCTTC
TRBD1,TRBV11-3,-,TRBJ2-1,CASSPGTGSSYNEQFF,TGTGCCAGCAGCCCAGGGACAGGGAGCTCCTACAATGAGCAGTTCTTC
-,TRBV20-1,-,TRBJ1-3,CSASPREVLTGNTIYF,TGCAGTGCTAGTCCTCGGGAGGTACTAACTGGAAACACCATATATTTT
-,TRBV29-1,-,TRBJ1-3,CSVVKGSSGNTIYF,TGCAGCGTTGTGAAAGGGAGCTCTGGAAACACCATATATTTT
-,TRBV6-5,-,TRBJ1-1,CASKTRGGSEAFF,TGTGCCAGCAAAACTCGGGGAGGATCGGAAGCTTTCTTT